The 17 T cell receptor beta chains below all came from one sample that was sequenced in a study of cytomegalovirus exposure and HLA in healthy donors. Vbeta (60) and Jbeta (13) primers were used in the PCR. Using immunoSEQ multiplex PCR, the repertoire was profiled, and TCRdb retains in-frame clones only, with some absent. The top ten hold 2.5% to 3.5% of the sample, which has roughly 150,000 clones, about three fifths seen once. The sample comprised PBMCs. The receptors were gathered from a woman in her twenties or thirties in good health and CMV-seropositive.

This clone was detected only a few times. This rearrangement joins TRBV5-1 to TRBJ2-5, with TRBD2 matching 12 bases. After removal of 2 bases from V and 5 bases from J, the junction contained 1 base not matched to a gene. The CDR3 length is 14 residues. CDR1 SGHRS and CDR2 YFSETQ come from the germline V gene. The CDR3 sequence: CASSFGLAGETQYF. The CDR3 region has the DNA TGCGCCAGCAGCTTCGGACTAGCGGGGGAGACCCAGTACTTC.

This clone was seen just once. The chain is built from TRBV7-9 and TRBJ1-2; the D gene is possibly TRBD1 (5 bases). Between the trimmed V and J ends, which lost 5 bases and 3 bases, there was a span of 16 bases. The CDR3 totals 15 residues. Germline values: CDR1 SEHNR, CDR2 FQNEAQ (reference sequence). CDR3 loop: CASSPGTGRYYGYTF. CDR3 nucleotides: TGTGCCAGCAGCCCCGGGACCGGGAGGTACTATGGCTACACCTTC. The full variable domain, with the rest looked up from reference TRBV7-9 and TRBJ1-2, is DTGVSQNPRHKITKRGQNVTFRCDPISEHNRLYWYRQTLGQGPEFLTYFQNEAQLEKSRLLSDRFSAERPKGSFSTLEIQRTEQGDSAMYLCASSPGTGRYYGYTFGSGTRLTVV.

The CDR3 is CASSGQGANYGYTF. The CDR3 DNA follows: TGTGCCAGCAGTGGACAGGGAGCTAACTATGGCTACACCTTC. V and J are TRBV2 and TRBJ1-2; 7 nucleotides line up with TRBD1. This CDR3 has 14 residues. Germline trimming cut 4 bases from V and 0 bases from J; bases unmatched to any gene: 2. Germline V CDR1 and CDR2: SNHLY, FYNNEI.

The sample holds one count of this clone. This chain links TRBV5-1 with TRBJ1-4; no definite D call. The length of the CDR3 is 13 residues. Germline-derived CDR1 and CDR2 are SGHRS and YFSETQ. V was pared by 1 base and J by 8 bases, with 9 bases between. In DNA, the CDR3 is TGCGCCAGCAGCTTGACGGGTCGCGAAAAACTGTTTTTT. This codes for CASSLTGREKLFF. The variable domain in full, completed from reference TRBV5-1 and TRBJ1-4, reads KAGVTQTPRYLIKTRGQQVTLSCSPISGHRSVSWYQQTPGQGLQFLFEYFSETQRNKGNFPGRFSGRQFSNSRSEMNVSTLELGDSALYLCASSLTGREKLFFGSGTQLSVL.

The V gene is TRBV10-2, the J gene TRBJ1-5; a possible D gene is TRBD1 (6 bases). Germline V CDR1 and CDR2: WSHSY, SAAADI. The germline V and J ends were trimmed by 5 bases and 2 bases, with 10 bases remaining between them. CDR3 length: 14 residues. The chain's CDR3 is CASSSRGGNQPQHF. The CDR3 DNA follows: TGCGCCAGCAGTTCCAGGGGTGGCAATCAGCCCCAGCATTTT.

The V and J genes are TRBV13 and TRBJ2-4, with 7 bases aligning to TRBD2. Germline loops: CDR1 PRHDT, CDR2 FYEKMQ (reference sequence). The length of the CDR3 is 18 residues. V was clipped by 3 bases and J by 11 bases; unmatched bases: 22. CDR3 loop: CASSLTTTVLTAAGVQYF. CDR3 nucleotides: TGTGCCAGCAGCTTGACAACCACCGTACTGACCGCCGCGGGGGTTCAGTACTTC.

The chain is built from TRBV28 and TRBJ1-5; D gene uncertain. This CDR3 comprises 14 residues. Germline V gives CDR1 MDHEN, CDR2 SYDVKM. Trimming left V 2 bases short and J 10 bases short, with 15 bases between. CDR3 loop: CASSLLSGKGPQHF. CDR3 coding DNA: TGTGCCAGCAGTTTACTGTCGGGAAAGGGTCCCCAGCATTTT.

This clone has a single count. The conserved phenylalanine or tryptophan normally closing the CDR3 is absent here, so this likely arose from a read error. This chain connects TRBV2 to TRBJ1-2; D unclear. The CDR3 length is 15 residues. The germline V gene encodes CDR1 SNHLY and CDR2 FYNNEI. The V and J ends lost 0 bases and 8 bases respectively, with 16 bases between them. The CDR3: CASSEALQSPGGYTL. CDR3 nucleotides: TGTGCCAGCAGTGAAGCGCTTCAGTCCCCGGGGGGCTACACCCTC.

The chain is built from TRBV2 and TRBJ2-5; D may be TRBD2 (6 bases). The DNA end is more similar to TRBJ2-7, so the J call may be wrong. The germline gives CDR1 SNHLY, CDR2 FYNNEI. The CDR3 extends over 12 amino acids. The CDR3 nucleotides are TGTGCCAGCAGTGTGGAGGGCTACGAGCAGTACTTC. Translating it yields CASSVEGYEQYF.

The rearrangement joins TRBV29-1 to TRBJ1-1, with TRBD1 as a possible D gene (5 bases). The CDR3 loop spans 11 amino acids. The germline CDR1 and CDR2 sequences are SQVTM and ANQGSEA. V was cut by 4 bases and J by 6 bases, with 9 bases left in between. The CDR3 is CSVVWDSEAFF. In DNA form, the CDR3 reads TGCAGCGTTGTATGGGACTCTGAAGCTTTCTTT.

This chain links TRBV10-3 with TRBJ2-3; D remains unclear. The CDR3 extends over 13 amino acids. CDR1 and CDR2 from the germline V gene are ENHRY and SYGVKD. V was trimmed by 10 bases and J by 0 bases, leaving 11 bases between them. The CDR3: CATLQVSTDTQYF. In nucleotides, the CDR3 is TGTGCCACACTCCAGGTGAGCACAGATACGCAGTATTTT.

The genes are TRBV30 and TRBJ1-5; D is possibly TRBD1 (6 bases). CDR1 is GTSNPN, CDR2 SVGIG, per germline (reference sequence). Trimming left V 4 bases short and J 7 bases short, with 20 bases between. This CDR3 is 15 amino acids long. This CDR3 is CAWTPPGTSYQPQHF. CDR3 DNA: TGTGCCTGGACCCCCCCCGGGACATCATACCAGCCCCAGCATTTT.

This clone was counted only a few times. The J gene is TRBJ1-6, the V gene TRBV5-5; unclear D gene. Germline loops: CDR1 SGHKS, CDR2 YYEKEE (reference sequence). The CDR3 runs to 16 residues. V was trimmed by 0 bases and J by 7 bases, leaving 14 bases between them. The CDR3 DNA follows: TGTGCCAGCAGCTTGGATTTACAGCTCCTAAATTCACCCCTCCACTTT. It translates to CASSLDLQLLNSPLHF.

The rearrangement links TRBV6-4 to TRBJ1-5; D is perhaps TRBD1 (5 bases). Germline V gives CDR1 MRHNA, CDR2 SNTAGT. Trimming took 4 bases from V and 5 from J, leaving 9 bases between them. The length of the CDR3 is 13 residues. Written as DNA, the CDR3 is TGTGCCAGCAGTGGTGGGGCCGATCAGCCCCAGCATTTT. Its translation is CASSGGADQPQHF.

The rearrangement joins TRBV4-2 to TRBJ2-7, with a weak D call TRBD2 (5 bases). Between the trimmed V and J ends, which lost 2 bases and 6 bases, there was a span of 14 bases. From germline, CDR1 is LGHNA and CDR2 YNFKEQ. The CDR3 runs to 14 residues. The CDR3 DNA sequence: TGTGCCAGCAGCCAAATCCGTAGCGAAGGCGAGCAGTACTTC. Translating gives CASSQIRSEGEQYF.

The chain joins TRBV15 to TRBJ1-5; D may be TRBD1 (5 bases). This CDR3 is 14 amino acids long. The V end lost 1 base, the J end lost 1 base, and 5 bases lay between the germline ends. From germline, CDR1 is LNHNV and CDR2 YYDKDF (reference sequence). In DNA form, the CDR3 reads TGTGCCACCAGCAGAGGACAGAGCAATCAGCCCCAGCATTTT. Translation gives CATSRGQSNQPQHF.

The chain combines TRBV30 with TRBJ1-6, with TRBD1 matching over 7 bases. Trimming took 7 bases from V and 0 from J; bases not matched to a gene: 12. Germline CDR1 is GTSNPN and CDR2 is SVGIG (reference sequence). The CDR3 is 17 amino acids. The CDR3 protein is CASKRRQGGSYNSPLHF. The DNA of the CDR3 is TGTGCCTCGAAACGAAGACAGGGCGGCTCCTATAATTCACCCCTCCACTTT.